This T cell receptor (beta chain) was captured in a study of blood T cell repertoires in COVID-19. As for the study in general: COVID-19 samples from acute and convalescent phases originated in the United States, Italy and Spain.

Here immunoSEQ multiplex PCR was the method, and the copy in TCRdb shows in-frame clones only, minus some. This table holds under 550,000 clones, roughly 89% found once. Trimming shortened V by 4 bases and J by 11 bases, and 8 bases separated the two germline ends. The V gene's germline CDR1 is SGHVS and CDR2 FQNEAQ. The CDR3 runs to 11 residues. The genes are TRBV7-8 and TRBJ1-4; D is undetermined. What was sequenced was peripheral blood. The TCR comes from a man younger than 35 with COVID-19, enrolled during active disease. CDR3 loop: CASSSGWKLFF. The CDR3 bases are TGTGCCAGCAGCTCGGGGTGGAAACTGTTTTTT.